Presented here are 19 T cell receptor beta chains from one specimen sequenced in a study of cytomegalovirus exposure and HLA in healthy donors. The PCR was carried out with 60 Vbeta primers and 13 Jbeta primers. Some clones are missing from TCRdb's copy, which holds only in-frame ones; the method was immunoSEQ multiplex PCR. This sample has about 190,000 clones, with approximately 79% found just once. The sample comprised PBMCs. Receptors originate from a middle-aged man in good health and CMV-seropositive.

In its sample, this clone was seen a few times. CDR3 amino acids: CASSSLSWNEQFF. The CDR3 DNA reads TGTGCCAGCAGCTCCCTAAGTTGGAATGAGCAGTTCTTC. The chain is built from TRBV7-3 and TRBJ2-1; D is unresolved. Per the germline V gene, CDR1 is SGHTA and CDR2 is FQGTGA. The CDR3 is 13 amino acids. Trimming stripped 4 bases from V and 7 bases from J, with 11 bases between.

The chain recombines TRBV7-2 with TRBJ2-1; 13 bases align to TRBD2. CDR1 is SGHTA, CDR2 FQGNSA, per germline. Losses at the gene ends were 5 bases for V and 6 bases for J; bases not matched to a gene: 7. There are 16 residues in the CDR3. CDR3 nucleotides: TGTGCCAGCAGCCACCCGAGGACTAGCGGGGGCAATGAGCAGTTCTTC. It codes for CASSHPRTSGGNEQFF.

Here the CDR3 reads CASSRRVAMNTEAFF. As DNA, the CDR3 is TGTGCCAGCAGCCGCCGGGTTGCTATGAACACTGAAGCTTTCTTT. This chain links TRBV6-5 with TRBJ1-1; D unresolved. Deletions cut 6 bases from V and 0 bases from J, with 14 bases between. Germline CDR1 is MNHEY and CDR2 is SVGAGI. CDR3 length: 15 amino acids.

The table lists this clone with a few counts. This chain uses TRBV7-9 with TRBJ2-7, with 8 bases matching TRBD1. The V gene's germline CDR1 is SEHNR and CDR2 FQNEAQ (reference sequence). The J segment lost 5 bases and the V segment lost 3 bases, leaving 3 bases of the junction unmatched. The CDR3 consists of 13 residues. CDR3 sequence (DNA): TGTGCCAGCAGCTTCCAGGGGGCCCACGAGCAGTACTTC. It translates to CASSFQGAHEQYF.

This clone was observed a handful of times. The J gene is TRBJ2-3, the V gene TRBV2; D unclear. The V gene lost 5 bases and the J gene lost 6 bases, with 15 bases spanning the gap. This CDR3 region has 14 residues. Germline V CDR1 and CDR2: SNHLY, FYNNEI. CDR3 nucleotides: TGTGCCAGCAGTACCGGTCCGCAAGCGGATACGCAGTATTTT. Protein product: CASSTGPQADTQYF.

The gene calls are TRBV7-2 and TRBJ1-2; D is uncertain. The germline V gene has CDR1 SGHTA and CDR2 FQGNSA. Trimming removed 0 bases at V and 8 bases at J, with 13 bases between. The CDR3 runs to 14 residues. CDR3 nucleotides: TGTGCCAGCAGCTTAGCGTTTGGCGGTCTCGGCTACACCTTC. This translates into CASSLAFGGLGYTF. Full variable domain (remainder filled in from reference TRBV7-2 and TRBJ1-2): GAGVSQSPSNKVTEKGKDVELRCDPISGHTALYWYRQSLGQGLEFLIYFQGNSAPDKSGLPSDRFSAERTGGSVSTLTIQRTQQEDSAVYLCASSLAFGGLGYTFGSGTRLTVV.

The chain joins TRBV5-6 to TRBJ1-6; 9 positions agree with TRBD1. Germline trimming cut 4 bases from V and 7 bases from J; bases unmatched to any gene: 9. This CDR3 has 16 residues. Germline V CDR1 and CDR2: SGHDT, YYEEEE. Written as DNA, the CDR3 is TGTGCCAGCAGCGACACAGGGGGCCCAGGGAATTCACCCCTCCACTTT. Protein: CASSDTGGPGNSPLHF.

The chain links TRBV5-1 to TRBJ2-7; 9 bases are a match to TRBD2. The CDR3 spans 15 residues. Germline trimming cut 2 bases from V and 1 base from J; bases unmatched to any gene: 4. Germline V lookup: CDR1 SGHRS, CDR2 YFSETQ. CDR3 DNA sequence: TGCGCCAGCAGCTTTAGCGGGGGCCTTTCCTACGAGCAGTACTTC. This translates into CASSFSGGLSYEQYF. The entire variable domain, with the rest obtained from reference TRBV5-1 and TRBJ2-7, is as follows: KAGVTQTPRYLIKTRGQQVTLSCSPISGHRSVSWYQQTPGQGLQFLFEYFSETQRNKGNFPGRFSGRQFSNSRSEMNVSTLELGDSALYLCASSFSGGLSYEQYFGPGTRLTVT.

The chain is built from TRBV4-3 and TRBJ1-1; tentative D call: TRBD1 (5 bases). This CDR3 has 16 residues. The germline V gene encodes CDR1 LGHNA and CDR2 YSLEER. The V and J ends lost 3 bases and 3 bases respectively, with 17 bases between them. The CDR3 loop is CASSHHRGVADTEAFF. The CDR3 DNA reads as TGCGCCAGCAGCCACCACCGGGGGGTGGCGGACACTGAAGCTTTCTTT.

This rearrangement joins TRBV6-5 to TRBJ2-3; 10 bases fit TRBD1. This CDR3 contains 14 residues. Germline CDR1 is MNHEY and CDR2 is SVGAGI. Trimming cost V 6 bases and J 4 bases; bases outside gene matches: 4. In DNA form, the CDR3 reads TGTGCCAGCAGACGACAGGGGGCATCAGATACGCAGTATTTT. Amino acids: CASRRQGASDTQYF.

The chain is built from TRBV30 and TRBJ2-7; maybe TRBD2 (5 bases). The CDR3 is made up of 13 amino acids. CDR1 is GTSNPN, CDR2 SVGIG, per germline (reference sequence). V lost 3 bases, J lost 4 bases, and 13 bases lay in between. CDR3 in DNA: TGTGCCTGGAGACCCAGCCCGGGGTACGAGCAGTACTTC. As protein: CAWRPSPGYEQYF.

The chain recombines TRBV18 with TRBJ1-6; D unresolved. The V gene's germline CDR1 is KGHSH and CDR2 LQKENI. The CDR3 is 15 amino acids. V was clipped by 2 bases and J by 3 bases, with 8 bases between them. CDR3 residues: CASSPAGVYNSPLHF. As DNA, the CDR3 is TGTGCCAGCTCACCAGCCGGGGTCTATAATTCACCCCTCCACTTT. The full variable domain, with the rest looked up from reference TRBV18 and TRBJ1-6, is NAGVMQNPRHLVRRRGQEARLRCSPMKGHSHVYWYRQLPEEGLKFMVYLQKENIIDESGMPKERFSAEFPKEGPSILRIQQVVRGDSAAYFCASSPAGVYNSPLHFGNGTRLTVT.

This clone was seen a single time. The chain links TRBV2 to TRBJ1-1; D gene uncertain. The CDR3 sequence is 11 residues long. Per the germline V gene, CDR1 is SNHLY and CDR2 is FYNNEI. Trimming took off 3 bases at V and 4 bases at J, with 3 bases between the two ends. The CDR3 sequence is CASSERTEAFF. The CDR3 DNA reads TGTGCCAGCAGTGAGCGCACTGAAGCTTTCTTT.

This sequence joins TRBV28 and TRBJ2-3; TRBD2 matches 11 bases. V lost 5 bases to trimming and J lost 8 bases; unmatched junction nucleotides: 12. The CDR3 length is 16 residues. CDR1 MDHEN and CDR2 SYDVKM come from the germline V gene. Here the CDR3 DNA reads TGTGCCAGCAGTCAAGAACTAGCGGGGGTCCGAGTTACGCAGTATTTT. Translated, it gives CASSQELAGVRVTQYF.

The chain uses TRBV2 and TRBJ2-4, with a possible D match to TRBD1 (6 bases). Germline loops: CDR1 SNHLY, CDR2 FYNNEI. V shed 9 bases and J shed 0 bases, with 9 bases lying between them. The CDR3 contains 13 residues. The DNA for the CDR3 is TGTGCCAGTAGGGGGTTAGCCAAAAACATTCAGTACTTC. Its translation is CASRGLAKNIQYF.

The CDR3 bases are TGCGCCAGCAGCTTGGCCCTAACAGGGGAACTGTTTTTT. Protein sequence: CASSLALTGELFF. This chain uses TRBV5-1 with TRBJ1-4; 7 bases line up with TRBD1. This CDR3 is 13 amino acids long. The germline V gene has CDR1 SGHRS and CDR2 YFSETQ. Trimming at V came to 0 bases and at J to 12 bases, leaving 5 bases not matched to a gene.

The V call is TRBV6-4, the J call TRBJ2-3, with 8 bases aligning to TRBD2. Trimming removed 2 bases from V and 6 bases from J; junction bases left unmatched: 1. Germline V gene sequence: CDR1 MRHNA, CDR2 SNTAGT. The CDR3 is 13 residues long. CDR3: CASSDERGDTQYF. As DNA, the CDR3 is TGTGCCAGCAGTGACGAGCGGGGGGATACGCAGTATTTT.

The rearrangement joins TRBV28 to TRBJ1-3; no clear D. V was shortened by 7 bases and J by 2 bases, with 12 bases between the two germline ends. This CDR3 comprises 14 residues. Germline CDR1 and CDR2: MDHEN and SYDVKM. The CDR3 loop is CASIEARTGNTIYF. The CDR3, as DNA: TGTGCCAGCATCGAGGCAAGGACTGGAAACACCATATATTTT.

CDR3 coding DNA: TGCGCCAGCAGCCAACTAGCGGGGATCACAGATACGCAGTATTTT. Residues: CASSQLAGITDTQYF. The chain uses TRBV5-1 and TRBJ2-3; TRBD2 matches at 10 bases. In germline, CDR1 is SGHRS, CDR2 YFSETQ. V shed 4 bases, J shed 2 bases, and the junction held 4 bases outside the gene matches. This CDR3 has 15 residues.